What follows are 5 T cell receptor beta chains derived from one specimen sequenced in a study of blood T cell repertoires in COVID-19 (TCRdb year 2020). Libraries were prepared through the immunoSEQ multiplex PCR assay. TCRdb holds this immuneACCESS table with in-frame rearrangements only. Some clones are missing; in checked studies, unresolved V genes explain under half, and the rest has no known cause. For this sample the table gives fewer than 150,000 clones, of which roughly 85% were detected only once. The ten top clones hold about 3% of the sample. The sample was peripheral blood. The receptors come from a man in his forties or fifties with acute or convalescent COVID-19.

A single count supports this clone. This chain uses TRBV4-1 with TRBJ1-2; 7 bases line up with TRBD1. After removal of 2 bases from V and 2 bases from J, the junction contained 8 bases not matched to a gene. Germline loops: CDR1 MGHRA, CDR2 YSYEKL. The CDR3 totals 16 residues. CDR3 residues: CASSQSNDRANYGYTF. DNA of the CDR3: TGCGCCAGCAGCCAATCAAACGACAGGGCCAACTATGGCTACACCTTC.

The J gene is TRBJ1-2, the V gene TRBV9; weak D call: TRBD1 (5 bases). CDR1 is SGDLS, CDR2 YYNGEE, per germline. V lost 3 bases and J lost 2, with 8 bases in between. This CDR3 comprises 13 residues. CDR3 amino acids: CASSGRQNYGYTF. Here the CDR3 DNA reads TGTGCCAGCAGCGGACGACAGAACTATGGCTACACCTTC. Full variable domain (outside the CDR3, taken from reference TRBV9 and TRBJ1-2): DSGVTQTPKHLITATGQRVTLRCSPRSGDLSVYWYQQSLDQGLQFLIQYYNGEERAKGNILERFSAQQFPDLHSELNLSSLELGDSALYFCASSGRQNYGYTFGSGTRLTVV.

The genes are TRBV5-1 and TRBJ2-5; 10 bases line up with TRBD2. CDR3 length: 19 residues. Germline lookup yields CDR1 SGHRS and CDR2 YFSETQ. V shed 4 bases and J 2 bases; nucleotides not matched to a gene: 17. The chain's CDR3 is CASSRNVAGGTYNQETQYF. The CDR3 region has the DNA TGCGCCAGCAGCAGGAACGTAGCGGGGGGAACCTATAATCAAGAGACCCAGTACTTC.

This chain joins TRBV19 and TRBJ1-2; 7 bases line up with TRBD1. The germline V gene has CDR1 LNHDA and CDR2 SQIVND (reference sequence). V shed 4 bases, J shed 2 bases, and the junction held 1 base outside the gene matches. CDR3 length equals 13 residues. CDR3 in DNA: TGTGCCAGTAGTACGGGACAGAACTATGGCTACACCTTC. It specifies CASSTGQNYGYTF.

This chain's CDR3 is CATRRDPSKPLHF. Written as DNA, the CDR3 is TGTGCCACCCGGCGGGACCCCTCTAAACCCCTCCACTTT. The V call is TRBV19, the J call TRBJ1-6; D is possibly TRBD1 (5 bases). Germline V gives CDR1 LNHDA, CDR2 SQIVND (reference sequence). This CDR3 contains 13 residues. V lost 10 bases to trimming and J lost 12 bases, with 19 bases between them.